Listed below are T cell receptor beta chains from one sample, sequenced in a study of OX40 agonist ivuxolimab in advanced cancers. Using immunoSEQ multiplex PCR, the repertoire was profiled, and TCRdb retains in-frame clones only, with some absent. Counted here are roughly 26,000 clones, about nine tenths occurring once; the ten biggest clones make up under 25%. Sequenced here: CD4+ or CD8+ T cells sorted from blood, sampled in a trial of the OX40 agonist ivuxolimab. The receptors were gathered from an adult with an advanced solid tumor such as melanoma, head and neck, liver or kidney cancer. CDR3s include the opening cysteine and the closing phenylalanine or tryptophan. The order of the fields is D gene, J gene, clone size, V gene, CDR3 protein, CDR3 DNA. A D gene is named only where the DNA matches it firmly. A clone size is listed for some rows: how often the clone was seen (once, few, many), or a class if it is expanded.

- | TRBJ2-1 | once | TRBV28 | CASGTASNNEQFF | TGTGCCAGCGGTACCGCTTCAAACAATGAGCAGTTCTTC
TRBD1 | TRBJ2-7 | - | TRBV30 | CAWSVQGASEQYF | TGTGCCTGGAGTGTACAGGGGGCTAGCGAGCAGTACTTC
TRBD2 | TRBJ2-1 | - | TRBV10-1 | CASSELAGSNEQFF | TGCGCCAGCAGTGAGTTAGCGGGGTCCAATGAGCAGTTCTTC
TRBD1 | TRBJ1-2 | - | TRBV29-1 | CSVGDRADGYTF | TGCAGCGTTGGGGACAGGGCGGACGGCTACACCTTC
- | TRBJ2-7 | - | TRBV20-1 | CSARMGVEQYF | TGCAGTGCTAGAATGGGCGTCGAGCAGTACTTC
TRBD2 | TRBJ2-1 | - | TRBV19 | CASSFLAGDEQFF | TGTGCCAGTAGTTTCCTAGCGGGGGATGAGCAGTTCTTC
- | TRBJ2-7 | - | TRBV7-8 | CASSSRASGYEQYF | TGTGCCAGCAGCTCCCGGGCAAGCGGGTACGAGCAGTACTTC
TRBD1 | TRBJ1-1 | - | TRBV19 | CASSFGTGGRAEAFF | TGTGCCAGTAGTTTCGGGACAGGGGGAAGGGCTGAAGCTTTCTTT
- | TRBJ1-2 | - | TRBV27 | CASSPGQVPNYGYTF | TGTGCCAGCAGTCCCGGGCAGGTCCCTAACTATGGCTACACCTTC
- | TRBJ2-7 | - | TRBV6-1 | CASSYPNEQYF | TGTGCCAGCAGTTACCCCAACGAGCAGTACTTC
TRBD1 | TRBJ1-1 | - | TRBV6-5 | CASSQQGARTEAFF | TGTGCCAGCAGCCAACAGGGGGCGAGGACTGAAGCTTTCTTT
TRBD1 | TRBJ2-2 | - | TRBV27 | CASSPGTGNTGELFF | TGTGCCAGCAGCCCCGGGACAGGGAACACCGGGGAGCTGTTTTTT
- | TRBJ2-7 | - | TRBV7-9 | CASSFLDYEQYF | TGTGCCAGCAGCTTCCTGGACTACGAGCAGTACTTC
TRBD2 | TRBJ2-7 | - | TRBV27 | CASSSNYYQTSLHEQYF | TGTGCCAGCAGTTCTAACTACTACCAGACTAGCCTCCACGAGCAGTACTTC
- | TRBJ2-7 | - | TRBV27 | CASSSAGSYEQYF | TGTGCCAGCAGTTCAGCGGGCTCCTACGAGCAGTACTTC
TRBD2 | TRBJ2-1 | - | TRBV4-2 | CASSLLGTSGAENEQFF | TGTGCCAGCAGCCTTCTCGGGACTAGCGGGGCAGAGAATGAGCAGTTCTTC
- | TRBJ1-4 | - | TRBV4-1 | CASSQDRAQGREEKLFF | TGCGCCAGCAGCCAAGATCGAGCACAGGGAAGAGAGGAAAAACTGTTTTTT
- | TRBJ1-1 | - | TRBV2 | CASGGGGLTEAFF | TGTGCCAGCGGGGGCGGGGGGCTGACTGAAGCTTTCTTT
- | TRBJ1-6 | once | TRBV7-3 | CASSFGNSPLHF | TGTGCCAGCAGCTTCGGAAATTCACCCCTCCACTTT
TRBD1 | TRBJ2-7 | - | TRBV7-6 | CASSSLQTGVYEQYF | TGTGCCAGCAGCTCGCTCCAGACAGGGGTATACGAGCAGTACTTC
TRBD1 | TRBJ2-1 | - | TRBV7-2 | CASSRVQGAGEQFF | TGTGCCAGCAGCCGAGTACAGGGGGCGGGTGAGCAGTTCTTC
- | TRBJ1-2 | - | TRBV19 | CASSPYPGAKNYGYTF | TGTGCCAGTAGTCCCTACCCAGGGGCAAAAAACTATGGCTACACCTTC
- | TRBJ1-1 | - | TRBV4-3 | CASSQEPNSATEAFF | TGCGCCAGCAGCCAAGAGCCTAATAGTGCCACTGAAGCTTTCTTT
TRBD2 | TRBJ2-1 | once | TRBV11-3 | CASSLGATRGGSHNEQFF | TGTGCCAGCAGCTTAGGGGCTACAAGGGGCGGGAGCCACAATGAGCAGTTCTTC
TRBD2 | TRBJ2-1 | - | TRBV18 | CASSPGAAGTSGVYNEQFF | TGTGCCAGCTCACCAGGGGCGGCCGGGACTAGCGGGGTCTACAATGAGCAGTTCTTC
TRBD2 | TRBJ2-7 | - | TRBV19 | CASSSLAGYEQYF | TGTGCCAGTAGTTCACTAGCGGGTTACGAGCAGTACTTC
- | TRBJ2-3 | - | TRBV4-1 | CASSQEKGTDTQYF | TGCGCCAGCAGCCAAGAGAAGGGCACAGATACGCAGTATTTT
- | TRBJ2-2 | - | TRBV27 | CASSSGSANTGELFF | TGTGCCAGCAGTTCAGGGAGTGCGAACACCGGGGAGCTGTTTTTT
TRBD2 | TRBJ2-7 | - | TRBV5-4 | CASSSIAGGLGNYEQYF | TGTGCCAGCAGCTCTATAGCGGGAGGGCTAGGTAACTACGAGCAGTACTTC
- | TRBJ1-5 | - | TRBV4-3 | CASSQTGTSNQPQHF | TGCGCCAGCAGCCAGACAGGAACAAGCAATCAGCCCCAGCATTTT
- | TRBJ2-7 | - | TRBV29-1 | CSVSRDTEEYF | TGCAGCGTCTCCCGGGACACCGAGGAGTACTTC
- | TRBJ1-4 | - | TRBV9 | CASNGGYGEKLFF | TGTGCCAGCAATGGGGGCTATGGGGAAAAACTGTTTTTT
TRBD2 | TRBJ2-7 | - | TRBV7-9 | CASSLVLAGRYEQYF | TGTGCCAGCAGCTTAGTACTAGCGGGGCGTTACGAGCAGTACTTC
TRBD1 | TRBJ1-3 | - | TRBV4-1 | CACAGTGASGNTIYF | TGCGCCTGCGCAGGGACAGGGGCCTCTGGAAACACCATATATTTT
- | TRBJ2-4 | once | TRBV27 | CASSLSAKNIQYF | TGTGCCAGCAGTTTATCTGCCAAAAACATTCAGTACTTC
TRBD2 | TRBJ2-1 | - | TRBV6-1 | CASSEGFGRANEQFF | TGTGCCAGCAGTGAAGGGTTCGGGAGGGCCAATGAGCAGTTCTTC
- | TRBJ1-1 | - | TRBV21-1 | CASRRSPGASEAFF | TGTGCCAGCAGGCGATCCCCAGGGGCGTCGGAAGCTTTCTTT
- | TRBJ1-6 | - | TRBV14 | CASSQENWGLENSPLHF | TGTGCCAGCAGCCAAGAGAACTGGGGGCTCGAGAATTCACCCCTCCACTTT
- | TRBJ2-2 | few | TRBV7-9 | CASTSLGQLNTGELFF | TGTGCCAGCACCTCCCTCGGACAGTTGAACACCGGGGAGCTGTTTTTT
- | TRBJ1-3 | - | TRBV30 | CAWDGYSGNTIYF | TGTGCCTGGGACGGATACTCTGGAAACACCATATATTTT
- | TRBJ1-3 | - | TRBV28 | CASCYRLAGNTIYF | TGTGCCAGTTGCTATCGTTTGGCTGGAAACACCATATATTTT
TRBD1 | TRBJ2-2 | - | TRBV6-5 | CASSMTGTGELFF | TGTGCCAGCAGTATGACAGGGACCGGGGAGCTGTTTTTT
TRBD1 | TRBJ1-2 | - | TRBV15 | CATSRDSPDRVTNYGYTF | TGTGCCACCAGCAGAGATTCCCCGGACAGGGTTACTAACTATGGCTACACCTTC
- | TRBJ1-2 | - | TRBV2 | CASSETASYGYTF | TGTGCCAGCAGTGAAACAGCCTCCTATGGCTACACCTTC
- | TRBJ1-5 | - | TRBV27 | CASSSQGDDQPQHF | TGTGCCAGCAGTTCACAGGGAGATGATCAGCCCCAGCATTTT
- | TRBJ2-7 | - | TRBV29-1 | CSVAYLPLGTYEQYF | TGCAGCGTTGCCTATTTGCCGCTAGGAACCTACGAGCAGTACTTC
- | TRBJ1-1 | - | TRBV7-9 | CASSLSLRGPGGAFF | TGTGCCAGCAGCTTAAGCCTCCGGGGCCCGGGAGGAGCTTTCTTT
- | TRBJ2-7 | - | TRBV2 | CASSEPSGPGSEQYF | TGTGCCAGCAGTGAGCCCAGCGGGCCAGGGAGTGAGCAGTACTTC
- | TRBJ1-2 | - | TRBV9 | CASSVGAEGYGYTF | TGTGCCAGCAGCGTAGGGGCGGAAGGCTATGGCTACACCTTC
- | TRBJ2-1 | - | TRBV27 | CASSFGNEQFF | TGTGCCAGCAGTTTTGGCAATGAGCAGTTCTTC
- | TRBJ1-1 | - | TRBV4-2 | CASKNRGPTEAFF | TGTGCCAGCAAGAACCGGGGGCCCACTGAAGCTTTCTTT
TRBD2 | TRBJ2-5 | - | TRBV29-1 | CSVRRWLAGEQETQYF | TGCAGCGTCCGCCGTTGGCTAGCGGGAGAACAAGAGACCCAGTACTTC
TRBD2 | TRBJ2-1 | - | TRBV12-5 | CASGFISGGPVDEQFF | TGTGCTAGTGGTTTTATAAGCGGGGGGCCGGTGGATGAGCAGTTCTTC
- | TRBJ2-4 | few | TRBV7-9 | CASSKTTVGKNIQYF | TGTGCCAGCAGCAAGACGACAGTCGGGAAAAACATTCAGTACTTC
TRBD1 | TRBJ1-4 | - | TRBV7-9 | CASSFGGTGSNEKLFF | TGTGCCAGCAGCTTCGGGGGGACAGGGTCTAATGAAAAACTGTTTTTT
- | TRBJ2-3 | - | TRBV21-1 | CASSKTSGATPDTQYF | TGTGCCAGCAGCAAGACTAGCGGGGCAACCCCAGATACGCAGTATTTT
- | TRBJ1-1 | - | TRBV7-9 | CASSFVTNLNTEAFF | TGTGCCAGCAGCTTCGTGACAAATTTGAACACTGAAGCTTTCTTT
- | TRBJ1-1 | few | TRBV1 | CTSSQDPRDQRTEAFF | TGCACCAGCAGCCAAGATCCCCGGGACCAGCGGACTGAAGCTTTCTTT
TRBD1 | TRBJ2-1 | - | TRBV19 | CASSTTGGDRYYNEQFF | TGTGCCAGTAGTACCACAGGGGGCGATAGGTATTACAATGAGCAGTTCTTC
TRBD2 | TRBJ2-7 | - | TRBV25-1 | CASSFGLAAYEQYF | TGTGCCAGCAGCTTTGGACTAGCGGCTTACGAGCAGTACTTC